The present T cell receptor beta chain was sequenced within a study of regulatory T cells in long-lasting Graves disease (dated by TCRdb to about 2021). The study in broad terms: Patients with newly diagnosed Graves' disease had been on antithyroid drugs for under 3 months. A total of around 33 samples were covered by TCR sequencing, comprising approximately 13 persistent and 20 or so newly diagnosed Graves' disease patients. Peripheral blood TCR sequencing and RNA sequencing compared persistent Graves' disease patients with newly diagnosed Graves' disease patients. The study was registered as a clinical trial and conducted in China. What the authors observed across the whole study: Sequencing and analysis were limited to the TCR beta chain. As a limitation, the authors acknowledged that the small sample size may reduce accuracy. More public clonotypes were shared among persistent patients (approximately 3,000) than among newly diagnosed patients (over 900). Lower TCR Shannon entropy and fewer highly expanded clones were observed in persistent Graves' disease patients than in newly diagnosed patients, which suggested clonal expansion. Because the primary lesion, thyroid tissue, could not be accessed, the study looked at peripheral blood alone. TRBV28, TRBJ1-2 and TRBJ2-5 were preferentially used in persistent disease, while TRBV20-1 and TRBJ2-1 were favored in newly diagnosed disease.

About this clonotype: The specificity of this receptor is unknown. There are no base qualities to consult, and no much larger clone falls within one base.

From the cysteine through the phenylalanine, the CDR3 covers 16 amino acids. The DNA shown is the 48-base CDR3, in frame from base 1. Via the germline V gene, CDR1 is MGHRA and CDR2 YSYEKL. V is trimmed back by 4 bases and J by 0 bases, and the junction contains 2 bases that no gene match accounts for. The library was prepared using multiplex PCR. TCRdb shows the sequencer as Illumina HiSeq 4000. TCR beta libraries were built with iRepertoire HTBI primers and Arm-PCR amplification of CDR3 regions. PCR products were gel purified before sequencing. As for the authors' bioinformatics: Across samples, about 63 TRBV and approximately 15 TRBJ segments were identified and used for gene usage analysis of CDR3 amino acid clonotypes. COPE and FqMerger were used to merge the filtered high-quality paired reads into contigs. Contigs were aligned with BLAST to IMGT TRBV, TRBD and TRBJ reference genes, and CDR3 was defined per IMGT. Highly expanded clones were defined as clonotypes with a frequency above 0.1%. Repertoire diversity was measured by Shannon entropy, and V-J evenness by the Gini coefficient. A clonotype found in more than one individual was treated as public. TCRdb ran its own pipeline on the public reads, namely fastp trimming at Q25 and MiXCR clone calling, and kept in-frame beta chains. Every distinct CDR3 protein forms one entry, paired with its most common genes and DNA. None of the V and J calls come from the authors' own analysis; TCRdb made them. The sample table contains 350,000 to 400,000 distinct CDR3 sequences; only one count was recorded for roughly a sixth of them. 20% to 25% of the sample is taken by the ten largest.

The sample's time point label, decoded: newly diagnosed GD, antithyroid drugs for less than 3 months. RNA was extracted from PBMCs in TRIzol for both TCR sequencing and RNA sequencing. The diagnosis of Graves' disease followed American Thyroid Association guidelines. Patients were recruited from an endocrinology department in Xi'an, China. Each patient gave roughly 8.4 milliliters of peripheral blood, collected in an EDTA anticoagulant tube. PBMCs were isolated by Ficoll Paque Plus density gradient separation without further T cell sorting. An Agilent 2100 Bioanalyzer and agarose gel were used to check RNA quality, while a NanoDrop 2000 measured RNA concentration.

The chain employs TRBV4-1 and TRBJ2-4; 11 central bases correspond to TRBD1. The source material was peripheral blood mononuclear cells (PBMCs), sampled at new diagnosis, from a patient treated with antithyroid drugs. This sequence originates from a female donor with Graves disease. The DNA sequence is TGCGCCAGCAGCCCCGGGACAGGGGGAGCCAAAAACATTCAGTACTTC. The encoded protein is CASSPGTGGAKNIQYF.